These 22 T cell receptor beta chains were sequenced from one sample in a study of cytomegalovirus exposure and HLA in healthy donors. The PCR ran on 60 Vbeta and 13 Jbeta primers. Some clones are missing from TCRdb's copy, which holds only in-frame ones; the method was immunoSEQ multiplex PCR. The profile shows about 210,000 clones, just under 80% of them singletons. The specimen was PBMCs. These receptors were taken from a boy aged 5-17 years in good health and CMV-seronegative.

The CDR3, as DNA: TGTGCCAGCAGTGATCGGGACACGCGAAACTATGGCTACACCTTC. Protein sequence: CASSDRDTRNYGYTF. The V gene is TRBV2, the J gene TRBJ1-2; a weak D match, TRBD1 (6 bases). The ends were cut back, 3 bases at V and 2 bases at J, with 13 bases in the middle. The germline gives CDR1 SNHLY, CDR2 FYNNEI. The CDR3 sequence is 15 residues long. Looking up the rest from reference TRBV2 and TRBJ1-2 gives the full variable domain: EPEVTQTPSHQVTQMGQEVILRCVPISNHLYFYWYRQILGQKVEFLVSFYNNEISEKSEIFDDQFSVERPDGSNFTLKIRSTKLEDSAMYFCASSDRDTRNYGYTFGSGTRLTVV.

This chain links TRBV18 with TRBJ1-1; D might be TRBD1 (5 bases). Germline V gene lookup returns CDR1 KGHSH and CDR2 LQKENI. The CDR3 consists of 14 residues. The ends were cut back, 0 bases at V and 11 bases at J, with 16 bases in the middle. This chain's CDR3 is CASSPPGGALGAFF. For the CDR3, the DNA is TGTGCCAGCTCACCACCGGGTGGGGCGCTTGGGGCTTTCTTT.

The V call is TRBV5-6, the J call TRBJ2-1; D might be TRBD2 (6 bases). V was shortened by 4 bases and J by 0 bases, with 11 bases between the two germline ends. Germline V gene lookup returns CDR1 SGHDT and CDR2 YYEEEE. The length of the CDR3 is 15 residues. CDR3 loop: CASSLISGSYNEQFF. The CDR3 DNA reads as TGTGCCAGCAGCCTTATTAGCGGCTCCTACAATGAGCAGTTCTTC.

In DNA, the CDR3 is TGTGCCAGTAGTATAGGGTTAAAGCGGGTGCGCACAGATACGCAGTATTTT. Translated: CASSIGLKRVRTDTQYF. The rearrangement joins TRBV19 to TRBJ2-3; possible D gene TRBD2, 6 bases. Per the germline V gene, CDR1 is LNHDA and CDR2 is SQIVND (reference sequence). This CDR3 has 17 residues. Deletions cut 1 base from V and 1 base from J, with 15 bases between. The entire variable domain, with the rest obtained from reference TRBV19 and TRBJ2-3, is as follows: DGGITQSPKYLFRKEGQNVTLSCEQNLNHDAMYWYRQDPGQGLRLIYYSQIVNDFQKGDIAEGYSVSREKKESFPLTVTSAQKNPTAFYLCASSIGLKRVRTDTQYFGPGTRLTVL.

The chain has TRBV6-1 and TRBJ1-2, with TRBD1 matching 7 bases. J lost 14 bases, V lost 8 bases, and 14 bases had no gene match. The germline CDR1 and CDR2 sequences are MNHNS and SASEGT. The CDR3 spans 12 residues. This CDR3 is CASVSGTVFWTF. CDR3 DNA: TGTGCCAGCGTTTCCGGGACAGTGTTTTGGACCTTC.

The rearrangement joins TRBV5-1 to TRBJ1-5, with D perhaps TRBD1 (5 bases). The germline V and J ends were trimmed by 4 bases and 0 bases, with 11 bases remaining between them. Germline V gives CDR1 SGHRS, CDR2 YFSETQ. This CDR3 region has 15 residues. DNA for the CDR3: TGCGCCAGCAGCCTAGATGGGGCTAGCAATCAGCCCCAGCATTTT. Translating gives CASSLDGASNQPQHF.

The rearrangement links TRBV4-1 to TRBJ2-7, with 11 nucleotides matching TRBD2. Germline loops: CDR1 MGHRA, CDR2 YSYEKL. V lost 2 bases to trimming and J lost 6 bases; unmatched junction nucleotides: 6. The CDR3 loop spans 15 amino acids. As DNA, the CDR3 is TGCGCCAGCAGCCAAATTAGCGGGGGGGCCTGCGAGCAGTACTTC. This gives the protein CASSQISGGACEQYF.

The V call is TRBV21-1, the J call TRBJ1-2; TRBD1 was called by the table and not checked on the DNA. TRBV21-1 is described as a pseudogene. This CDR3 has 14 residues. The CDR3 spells CASSIGTANYGYTF. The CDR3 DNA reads TGTGCCAGCAGCATCGGGACAGCAAACTATGGCTACACCTTC.

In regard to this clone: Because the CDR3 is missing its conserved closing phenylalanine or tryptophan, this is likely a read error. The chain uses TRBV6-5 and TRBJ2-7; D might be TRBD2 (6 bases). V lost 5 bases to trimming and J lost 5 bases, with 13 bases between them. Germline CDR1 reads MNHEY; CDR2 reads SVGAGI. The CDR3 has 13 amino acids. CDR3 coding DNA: TGTGCCAGCAGTCCCCTGGGGGGAGACGAGCAGTACTCC. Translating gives CASSPLGGDEQYS.

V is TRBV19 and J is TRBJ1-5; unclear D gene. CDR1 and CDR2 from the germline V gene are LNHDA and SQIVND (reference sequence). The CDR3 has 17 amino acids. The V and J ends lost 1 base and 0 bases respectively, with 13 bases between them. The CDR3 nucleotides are TGTGCCAGTAGTATAGTCGTAGGAGACTTTAGCAATCAGCCCCAGCATTTT. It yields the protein CASSIVVGDFSNQPQHF.

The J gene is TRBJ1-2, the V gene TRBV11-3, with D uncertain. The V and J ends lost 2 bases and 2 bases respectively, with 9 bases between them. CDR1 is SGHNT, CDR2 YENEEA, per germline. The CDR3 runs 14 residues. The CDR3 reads CASSLLSVNYGYTF. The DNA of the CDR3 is TGTGCCAGCAGCTTATTGAGCGTAAACTATGGCTACACCTTC.

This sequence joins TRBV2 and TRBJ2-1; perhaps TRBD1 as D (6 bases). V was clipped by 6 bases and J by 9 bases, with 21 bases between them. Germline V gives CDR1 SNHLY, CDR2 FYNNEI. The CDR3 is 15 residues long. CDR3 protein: CASSVTTGTTGEQFF. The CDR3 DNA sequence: TGTGCCAGCAGCGTAACCACAGGGACGACGGGTGAGCAGTTCTTC. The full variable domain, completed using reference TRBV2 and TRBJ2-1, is EPEVTQTPSHQVTQMGQEVILRCVPISNHLYFYWYRQILGQKVEFLVSFYNNEISEKSEIFDDQFSVERPDGSNFTLKIRSTKLEDSAMYFCASSVTTGTTGEQFFGPGTRLTVL.

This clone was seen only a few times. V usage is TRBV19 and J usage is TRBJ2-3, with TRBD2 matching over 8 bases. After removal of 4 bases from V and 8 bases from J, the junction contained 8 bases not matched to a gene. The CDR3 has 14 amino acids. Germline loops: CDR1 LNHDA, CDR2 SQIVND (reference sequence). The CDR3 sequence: CASSRGTSLGTQYF. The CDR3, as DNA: TGTGCCAGTAGTAGGGGGACTAGTCTGGGTACGCAGTATTTT.

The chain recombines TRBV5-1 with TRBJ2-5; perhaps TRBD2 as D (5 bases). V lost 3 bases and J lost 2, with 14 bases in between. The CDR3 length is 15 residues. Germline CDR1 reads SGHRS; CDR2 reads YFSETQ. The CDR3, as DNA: TGCGCCAGCAGCTGGACTGATGGACTTCAAGAGACCCAGTACTTC. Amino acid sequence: CASSWTDGLQETQYF.

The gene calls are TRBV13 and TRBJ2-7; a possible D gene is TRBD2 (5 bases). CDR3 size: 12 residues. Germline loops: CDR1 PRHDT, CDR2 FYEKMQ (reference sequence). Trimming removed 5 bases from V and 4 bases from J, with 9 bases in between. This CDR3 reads CASSPRGYEQYF. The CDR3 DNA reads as TGTGCCAGCAGCCCGAGAGGGTACGAGCAGTACTTC.

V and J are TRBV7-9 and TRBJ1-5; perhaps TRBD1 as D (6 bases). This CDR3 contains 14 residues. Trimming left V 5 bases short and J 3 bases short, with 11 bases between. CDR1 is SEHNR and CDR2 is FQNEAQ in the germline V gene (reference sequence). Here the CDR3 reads CASSTGTINQPQHF. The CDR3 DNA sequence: TGTGCCAGCAGCACGGGGACAATCAATCAGCCCCAGCATTTT.

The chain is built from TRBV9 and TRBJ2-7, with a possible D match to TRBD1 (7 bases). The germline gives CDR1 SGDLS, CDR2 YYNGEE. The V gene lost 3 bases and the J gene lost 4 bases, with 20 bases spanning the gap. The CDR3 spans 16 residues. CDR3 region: CASSDPRGADPYEQYF. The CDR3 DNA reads TGTGCCAGCAGCGACCCCAGGGGGGCAGATCCTTACGAGCAGTACTTC.

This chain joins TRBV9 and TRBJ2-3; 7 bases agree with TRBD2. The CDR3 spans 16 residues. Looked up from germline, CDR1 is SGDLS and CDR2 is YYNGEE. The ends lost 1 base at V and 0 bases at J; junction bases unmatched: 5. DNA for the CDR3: TGTGCCAGCAGCGTAACTAGCGAGGGAAGCACAGATACGCAGTATTTT. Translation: CASSVTSEGSTDTQYF.

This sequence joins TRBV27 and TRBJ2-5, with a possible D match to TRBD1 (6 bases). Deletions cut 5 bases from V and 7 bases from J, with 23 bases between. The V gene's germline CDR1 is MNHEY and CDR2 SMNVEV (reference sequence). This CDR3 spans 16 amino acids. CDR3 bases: TGTGCCAGCAGTCAGAACAGGGCTCCCCGCGTCGGGACCCAGTACTTC. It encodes CASSQNRAPRVGTQYF.

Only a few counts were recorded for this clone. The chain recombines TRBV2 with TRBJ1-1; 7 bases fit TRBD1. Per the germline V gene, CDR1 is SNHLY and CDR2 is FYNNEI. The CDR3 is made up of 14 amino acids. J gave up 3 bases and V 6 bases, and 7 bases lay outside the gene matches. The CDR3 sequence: CASRAQGTYTEAFF. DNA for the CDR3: TGTGCCAGCAGGGCACAGGGGACTTACACTGAAGCTTTCTTT.

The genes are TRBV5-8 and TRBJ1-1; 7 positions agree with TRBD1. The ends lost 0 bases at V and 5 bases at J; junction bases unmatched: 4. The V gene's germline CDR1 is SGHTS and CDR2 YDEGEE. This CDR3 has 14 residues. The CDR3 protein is CASSLVRGQTEAFF. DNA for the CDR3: TGTGCCAGCAGCTTGGTAAGGGGGCAGACTGAAGCTTTCTTT.

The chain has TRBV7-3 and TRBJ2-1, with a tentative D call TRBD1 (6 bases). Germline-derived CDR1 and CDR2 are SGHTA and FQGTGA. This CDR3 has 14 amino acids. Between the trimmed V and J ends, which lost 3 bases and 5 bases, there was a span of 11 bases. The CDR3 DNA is TGTGCCAGCAGCTTCCAGGGGAGTAACAATGAGCAGTTCTTC. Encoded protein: CASSFQGSNNEQFF.